Shown below are 14 T cell receptor beta chains from a single sample sequenced in a study of HIV-infected patients and healthy controls. TCRdb independently ran MiXCR on the 5' RACE reads; one entry per CDR3 protein. The sample lists about 63,000 distinct CDR3 sequences, about a sixth occurring once. The sequencing sample was made of CD4+ T cells from blood. The receptor set was obtained from a human donor in good health.

The chain is built from TRBV7-2 and TRBJ2-7; D ambiguous. The CDR3 is made up of 13 amino acids. Trimming shortened V by 6 bases and J by 4 bases, and 13 bases separated the two germline ends. The V gene's germline CDR1 is SGHTA and CDR2 FQGNSA. CDR3 bases: TGTGCCAGCAGAGTCCCGAATGAATACGAGCAGTACTTC. It yields the protein CASRVPNEYEQYF. The entire variable domain, with the rest obtained from reference TRBV7-2 and TRBJ2-7, is as follows: GAGVSQSPSNKVTEKGKDVELRCDPISGHTALYWYRQSLGQGLEFLIYFQGNSAPDKSGLPSDRFSAERTGGSVSTLTIQRTQQEDSAVYLCASRVPNEYEQYFGPGTRLTVT.

Only a few counts were recorded for this clonotype. This chain joins TRBV28 and TRBJ2-1; 9 nucleotides match TRBD1. Trimming removed 4 bases from V and 7 bases from J; junction bases left unmatched: 5. The CDR3 extends over 14 amino acids. Germline loops: CDR1 MDHEN, CDR2 SYDVKM. The CDR3 loop reads CASSSWTGENEQFF. DNA of the CDR3: TGTGCCAGCAGTTCTTGGACAGGGGAGAATGAGCAGTTCTTC.

This clonotype was observed a few times. The chain is built from TRBV28 and TRBJ2-7; TRBD1 or TRBD2 may be the D gene (5 bases each). Per germline, CDR1 MDHEN and CDR2 SYDVKM. V gave up 8 bases and J gave up 2 bases, with 19 bases separating them. This CDR3 region has 15 residues. CDR3 protein: CASAVRSGPPYEQYF. Here the CDR3 DNA reads TGTGCCAGCGCAGTTCGTTCGGGACCGCCCTACGAGCAGTACTTC.

The chain joins TRBV2 to TRBJ1-5, with 10 nucleotides matching TRBD1. The CDR3 covers 15 residues. Looked up from germline, CDR1 is SNHLY and CDR2 is FYNNEI. V lost 7 bases to trimming and J lost 0 bases; unmatched junction nucleotides: 3. The CDR3 bases are TGTGCCAGCACCAGGACAGGGGGTAGCAATCAGCCCCAGCATTTT. Protein: CASTRTGGSNQPQHF.

This clonotype was picked up a small number of times. The chain has TRBV3-1 and TRBJ1-1; 7 nucleotides match TRBD1. Germline V CDR1 and CDR2: LGHDT, YNNKEL (reference sequence). V was clipped by 4 bases and J by 0 bases; unmatched bases: 5. This CDR3 comprises 15 residues. The CDR3 protein is CASSPLDRMNTEAFF. In DNA, the CDR3 is TGTGCCAGCAGCCCTTTGGACAGGATGAACACTGAAGCTTTCTTT.

The chain has TRBV12-3 or TRBV12-4 and TRBJ2-1; 13 nucleotides match TRBD2. V lost 5 bases and J lost 8; bases outside the gene matches: 6. The CDR3 extends over 15 amino acids. DNA for the CDR3: TGTGCCAGCAGTAAAACGGGACTAGCGGGATATGAGCAGTTCTTC. Translating gives CASSKTGLAGYEQFF.

This clonotype came up a few times. This chain links TRBV3-1 with TRBJ2-7; D unclear. Trimming removed 2 bases from V and 3 bases from J, with 8 bases in between. Germline V CDR1 and CDR2: LGHDT, YNNKEL (reference sequence). The length of the CDR3 is 13 residues. CDR3 amino acids: CASSQRTDYEQYF. The CDR3 DNA reads as TGTGCCAGCAGCCAACGGACCGACTACGAGCAGTACTTC.

The chain links TRBV7-3 to TRBJ2-2, with 7 nucleotides matching TRBD2. The trim removed 5 bases at V and 5 bases at J, leaving 11 bases unmatched. CDR1 and CDR2 from the germline V gene are SGHTA and FQGTGA. The CDR3 extends over 16 amino acids. The CDR3 loop is CASSPRSGAGTGELFF. CDR3 DNA: TGTGCCAGCAGCCCCAGATCGGGAGCGGGGACCGGGGAGCTGTTTTTT.

The V gene is TRBV5-1, the J gene TRBJ1-1; no definite D call. Looked up from germline, CDR1 is SGHRS and CDR2 is YFSETQ. This CDR3 is built from 13 residues. Trimming cost V 5 bases and J 0 bases, with 8 bases left between them. CDR3: CASRLTVNTEAFF. The CDR3 coding sequence is TGCGCCAGCAGATTGACGGTGAACACTGAAGCTTTCTTT.

Only a few counts were recorded for this clonotype. V gene TRBV5-1 combines with J gene TRBJ1-6; perhaps TRBD1 as D (5 bases). Per the germline V gene, CDR1 is SGHRS and CDR2 is YFSETQ. CDR3 length equals 16 residues. The ends were cut back, 3 bases at V and 9 bases at J, with 19 bases in the middle. CDR3 amino acids: CASSSSARGSGSPLHF. The CDR3 nucleotides read TGCGCCAGCAGCTCATCCGCGCGGGGGTCGGGTTCACCCCTCCACTTT.

This clonotype was found many times. The genes are TRBV6-4 and TRBJ1-1, with D unresolved. The CDR3 is made up of 13 amino acids. Trimming cost V 6 bases and J 1 base, with 9 bases left between them. The germline CDR1 and CDR2 sequences are MRHNA and SNTAGT. The CDR3 nucleotides are TGTGCCAGCAGGGAGTTTGAGAACACTGAAGCTTTCTTT. Translation gives CASREFENTEAFF.

This chain uses TRBV5-4 with TRBJ1-1; D gene unclear. The ends were cut back, 1 base at V and 0 bases at J, with 10 bases in the middle. Germline lookup yields CDR1 SGHNT and CDR2 YYREEE (reference sequence). The CDR3 loop spans 15 amino acids. CDR3 residues: CASSLFTALNTEAFF. CDR3 coding DNA: TGTGCCAGCAGCTTGTTTACAGCCCTGAACACTGAAGCTTTCTTT. Full variable domain (rest looked up from reference TRBV5-4 and TRBJ1-1): ETGVTQSPTHLIKTRGQQVTLRCSSQSGHNTVSWYQQALGQGPQFIFQYYREEENGRGNFPPRFSGLQFPNYSSELNVNALELDDSALYLCASSLFTALNTEAFFGQGTRLTVV.

This clonotype appeared many times. Here the CDR3 reads CASSLAGTTQETQYF. The CDR3 coding sequence is TGTGCCAGCAGCTTAGCCGGGACTACCCAAGAGACCCAGTACTTC. This sequence joins TRBV7-2 and TRBJ2-5; 7 positions match TRBD2. J lost 1 base, V lost 0 bases, and 2 bases had no gene match. The CDR3 consists of 15 residues. Germline CDR1 and CDR2: SGHTA and FQGNSA.

This clonotype was picked up a small number of times. The chain uses TRBV7-6 and TRBJ2-1; D ambiguous. The CDR3 totals 14 residues. Per germline, CDR1 SGHVS and CDR2 FNYEAQ. V lost 0 bases and J 9 bases, leaving 12 bases between the germline ends. CDR3 sequence (DNA): TGTGCCAGCAGCTTAGCCCCCGCAGTCAGTGAGCAGTTCTTC. Amino acid sequence: CASSLAPAVSEQFF.